The T cell receptor (beta chain) under discussion was sequenced for a study of STAT3 mutations in large granular lymphocyte leukemia. Study results and limitations: Every T-cell large granular lymphocyte leukemia patient had at least one immunodominant TCR beta clonotype. Suggested: STAT3 mutation was not the ancestral event for these clonal expansions.

Germline lookup yields CDR1 KGHSH and CDR2 LQKENI. The CDR3 covers 14 residues. The V and J ends lost 2 bases and 4 bases respectively, with 11 bases between them. Concerning this clone: What it binds is not known.

Sequencing used immunoSEQ multiplex PCR; TCRdb keeps in-frame clones, though not all of them. The sample holds 12,000 or so clones, about 85% seen once. This sequence joins TRBV18 and TRBJ1-2; D is uncertain. Sequences were obtained from peripheral blood mononuclear cells. This TCR was sampled from a man older than 75 with T-cell large granular lymphocyte leukemia. Some clones in this sample may be carry-over from other donors' samples. This CDR3 reads CASSPAGRSYGYTF. The DNA for the CDR3 is TGTGCCAGCTCACCAGCGGGCAGGTCCTATGGCTACACCTTC.